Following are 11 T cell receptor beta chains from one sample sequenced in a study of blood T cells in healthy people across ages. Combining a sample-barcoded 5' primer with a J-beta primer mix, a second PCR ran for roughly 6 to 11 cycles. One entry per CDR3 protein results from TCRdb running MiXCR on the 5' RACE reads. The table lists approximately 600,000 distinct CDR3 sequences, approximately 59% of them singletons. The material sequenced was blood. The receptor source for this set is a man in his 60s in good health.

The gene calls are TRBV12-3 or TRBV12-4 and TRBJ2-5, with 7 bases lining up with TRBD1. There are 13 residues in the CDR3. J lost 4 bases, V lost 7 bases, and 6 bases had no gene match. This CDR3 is CASTLDRAETQYF. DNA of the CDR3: TGTGCCAGCACCTTAGACAGGGCAGAGACCCAGTACTTC.

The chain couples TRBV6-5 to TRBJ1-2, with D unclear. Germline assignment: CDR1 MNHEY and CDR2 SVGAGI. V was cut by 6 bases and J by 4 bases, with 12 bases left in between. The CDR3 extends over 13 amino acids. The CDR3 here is CASRSAPSYGYTF. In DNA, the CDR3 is TGTGCCAGCAGATCAGCTCCTAGCTATGGCTACACCTTC.

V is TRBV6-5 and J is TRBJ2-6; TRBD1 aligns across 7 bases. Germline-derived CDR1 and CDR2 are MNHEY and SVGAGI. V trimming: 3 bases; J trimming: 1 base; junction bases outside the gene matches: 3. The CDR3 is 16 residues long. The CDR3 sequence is CASSYRQGSGANVLTF. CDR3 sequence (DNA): TGTGCCAGCAGTTATCGACAGGGTTCTGGGGCCAACGTCCTGACTTTC.

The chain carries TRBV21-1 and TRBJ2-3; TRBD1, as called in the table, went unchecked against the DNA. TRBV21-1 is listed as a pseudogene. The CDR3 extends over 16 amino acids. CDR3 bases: TGTGCCAGCAGCAGACCGGGAAGCGAGATCACAGATACGCAGTATTTT. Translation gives CASSRPGSEITDTQYF.

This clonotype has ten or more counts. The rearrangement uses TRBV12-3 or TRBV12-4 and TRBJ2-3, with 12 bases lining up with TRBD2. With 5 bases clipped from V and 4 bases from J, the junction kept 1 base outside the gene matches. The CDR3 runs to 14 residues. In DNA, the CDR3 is TGTGCCAGCAGTCCTAGCGGGGGGGCAGATACGCAGTATTTT. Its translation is CASSPSGGADTQYF.

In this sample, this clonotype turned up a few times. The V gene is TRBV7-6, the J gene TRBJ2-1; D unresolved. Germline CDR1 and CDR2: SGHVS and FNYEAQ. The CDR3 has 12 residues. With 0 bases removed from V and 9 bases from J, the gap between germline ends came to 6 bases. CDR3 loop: CASSLARGEQFF. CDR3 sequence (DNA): TGTGCCAGCAGCTTAGCGAGAGGTGAGCAGTTCTTC.

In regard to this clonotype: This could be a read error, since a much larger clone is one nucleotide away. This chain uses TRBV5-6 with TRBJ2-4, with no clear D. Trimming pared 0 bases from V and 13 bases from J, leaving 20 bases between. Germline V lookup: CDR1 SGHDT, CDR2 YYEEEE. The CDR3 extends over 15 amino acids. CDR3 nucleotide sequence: TGTGCCAGCAGCTTGGTTGTGGCAGGCCTCGTGGAGCAGTACTTC. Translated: CASSLVVAGLVEQYF. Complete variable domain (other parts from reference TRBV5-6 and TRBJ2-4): DAGVTQSPTHLIKTRGQQVTLRCSPKSGHDTVSWYQQALGQGPQFIFQYYEEEERQRGNFPDRFSGHQFPNYSSELNVNALLLGDSALYLCASSLVVAGLVEQYFGAGTRLSVL.

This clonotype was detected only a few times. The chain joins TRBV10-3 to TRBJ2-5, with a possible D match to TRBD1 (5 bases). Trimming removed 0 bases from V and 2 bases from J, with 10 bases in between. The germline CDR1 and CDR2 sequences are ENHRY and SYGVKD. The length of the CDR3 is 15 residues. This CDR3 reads CAISESRVGQETQYF. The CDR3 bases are TGTGCCATCAGTGAGTCCAGGGTGGGACAAGAGACCCAGTACTTC.

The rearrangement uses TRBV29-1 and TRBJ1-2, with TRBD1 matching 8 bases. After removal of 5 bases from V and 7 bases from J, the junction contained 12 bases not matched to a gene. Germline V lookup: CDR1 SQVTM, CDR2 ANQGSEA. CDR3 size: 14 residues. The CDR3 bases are TGCAGCGTTCGCGGACAGGGCGATAATGGTGGCTACACCTTC. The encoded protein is CSVRGQGDNGGYTF.

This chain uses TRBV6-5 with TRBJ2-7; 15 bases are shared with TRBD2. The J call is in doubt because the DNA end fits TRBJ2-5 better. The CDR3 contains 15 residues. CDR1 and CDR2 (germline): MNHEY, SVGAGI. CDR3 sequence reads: CATGGTSGGQETQYF. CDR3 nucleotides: TGTGCCACCGGCGGGACTAGCGGGGGGCAAGAGACCCAGTACTTC.

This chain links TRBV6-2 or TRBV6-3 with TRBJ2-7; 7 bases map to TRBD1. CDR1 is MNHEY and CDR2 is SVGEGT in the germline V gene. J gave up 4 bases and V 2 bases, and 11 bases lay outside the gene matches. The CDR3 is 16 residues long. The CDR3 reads CASSYVWDSQSYEQYF. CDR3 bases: TGTGCCAGCAGTTACGTCTGGGACAGCCAATCGTACGAGCAGTACTTC.